These T cell receptor beta chains were read from a single sample in a study of T-cell reconstitution after alpha-beta-depleted transplantation in children. TCRdb reprocessed the PCR reads via MiXCR and lists one record per CDR3 protein. This sample has roughly 200,000 distinct CDR3 sequences; around 9.5% occur once, and the top ten carry over 5.5%. The sequences come from PBMCs from the stem cell graft donor, collected from the stem cell graft. These receptors all come from a human donor who donated a stem cell graft to a child with acute lymphoblastic leukemia. Each CDR3 is given with its conserved first and last residue. The order of the fields is CDR3 protein, CDR3 DNA, CDR3 length, J gene, clone size, V gene, D gene. D genes are given only for firm matches. The size of a clone is reported for some rows only, either as once, few or many, or as a class for expanded clones.

CDR3 protein: CGSSLEWTSGELQETQYF
CDR3 DNA: TGTGGCAGCAGCTTAGAATGGACTAGCGGGGAGCTCCAAGAGACCCAGTACTTC
CDR3 length: 18
J gene: TRBJ2-5
clone size: -
V gene: TRBV11-1
D gene: TRBD2

CDR3 protein: CASSPRQVQGNTEAFF
CDR3 DNA: TGCGCCAGCAGCCCCCGACAGGTCCAAGGGAACACTGAAGCTTTCTTT
CDR3 length: 16
J gene: TRBJ1-1
clone size: few
V gene: TRBV5-1
D gene: -

CDR3 protein: CASSSRGGNQPQHF
CDR3 DNA: TGTGCCAGCAGCTCTAGGGGTGGCAATCAGCCCCAGCATTTT
CDR3 length: 14
J gene: TRBJ1-5
clone size: -
V gene: TRBV7-2
D gene: -

CDR3 protein: CAIRGGGENQPQHF
CDR3 DNA: TGTGCCATCAGAGGGGGGGGCGAGAATCAGCCCCAGCATTTT
CDR3 length: 14
J gene: TRBJ1-5
clone size: many
V gene: TRBV10-3
D gene: -

CDR3 protein: CAISESGREDEKLFF
CDR3 DNA: TGTGCCATCAGTGAGTCGGGCAGGGAGGATGAAAAACTGTTTTTT
CDR3 length: 15
J gene: TRBJ1-4
clone size: few
V gene: TRBV10-3
D gene: -

CDR3 protein: CASINSGGPWLTQYF
CDR3 DNA: TGTGCCAGCATCAACTCGGGGGGGCCGTGGCTTACGCAGTATTTT
CDR3 length: 15
J gene: TRBJ2-3
clone size: -
V gene: TRBV6-2/TRBV6-3
D gene: TRBD2

CDR3 protein: CASKSMENTEAFF
CDR3 DNA: TGTGCCAGCAAATCTATGGAGAACACTGAAGCTTTCTTT
CDR3 length: 13
J gene: TRBJ1-1
clone size: -
V gene: TRBV2
D gene: -

CDR3 protein: CSVGQAGNTIYF
CDR3 DNA: TGCAGCGTCGGACAGGCTGGAAACACCATATATTTT
CDR3 length: 12
J gene: TRBJ1-3
clone size: few
V gene: TRBV29-1
D gene: TRBD1

CDR3 protein: CASSLRASGATGELFF
CDR3 DNA: TGTGCCAGCAGCTTAAGGGCTAGCGGGGCCACCGGGGAGCTGTTTTTT
CDR3 length: 16
J gene: TRBJ2-2
clone size: many
V gene: TRBV7-9
D gene: TRBD2

CDR3 protein: CASSFTGQGRSETQYF
CDR3 DNA: TGCGCCAGCAGCTTTACGGGACAGGGAAGGTCGGAGACCCAGTACTTC
CDR3 length: 16
J gene: TRBJ2-5
clone size: few
V gene: TRBV5-1
D gene: TRBD1

CDR3 protein: CATSREGYTQYF
CDR3 DNA: TGTGCCACCAGCAGAGAGGGATATACGCAGTATTTT
CDR3 length: 12
J gene: TRBJ2-3
clone size: -
V gene: TRBV15
D gene: -

CDR3 protein: CASSLPSGVNNEQFF
CDR3 DNA: TGTGCCAGCAGCTTACCTAGCGGGGTAAACAATGAGCAGTTCTTC
CDR3 length: 15
J gene: TRBJ2-1
clone size: -
V gene: TRBV7-9
D gene: TRBD2

CDR3 protein: CSAPSGEGQELFF
CDR3 DNA: TGCAGTGCTCCGAGTGGGGAGGGACAGGAGCTGTTTTTT
CDR3 length: 13
J gene: TRBJ2-2
clone size: -
V gene: TRBV20-1
D gene: -

CDR3 protein: CASSLGTVGGSGNTIYF
CDR3 DNA: TGTGCCAGCAGCTTAGGGACTGTAGGGGGATCCGGAAACACCATATATTTT
CDR3 length: 17
J gene: TRBJ1-3
clone size: few
V gene: TRBV7-2
D gene: -

CDR3 protein: CASSQEPGAASSYGYTF
CDR3 DNA: TGCGCCAGCAGCCAAGAGCCAGGGGCGGCTTCCAGCTATGGCTACACCTTC
CDR3 length: 17
J gene: TRBJ1-2
clone size: -
V gene: TRBV4-1
D gene: -

CDR3 protein: CASSPREQGKSEAFF
CDR3 DNA: TGTGCCAGCTCACCACGTGAACAGGGGAAGTCTGAAGCTTTCTTT
CDR3 length: 15
J gene: TRBJ1-1
clone size: few
V gene: TRBV18
D gene: TRBD1

CDR3 protein: CASSYWGEQFF
CDR3 DNA: TGTGCCAGCAGTTACTGGGGGGAGCAGTTCTTC
CDR3 length: 11
J gene: TRBJ2-1
clone size: -
V gene: TRBV6-5
D gene: -

CDR3 protein: CASSLRDRGRSPSNYGYTF
CDR3 DNA: TGTGCCAGCAGCCTCCGGGACAGGGGGCGATCCCCCTCTAACTATGGCTACACCTTC
CDR3 length: 19
J gene: TRBJ1-2
clone size: -
V gene: TRBV7-9
D gene: TRBD1

CDR3 protein: CASSDQTGNLYGYTF
CDR3 DNA: TGCGCCAGCAGCGATCAAACAGGGAATCTCTATGGCTACACCTTC
CDR3 length: 15
J gene: TRBJ1-2
clone size: -
V gene: TRBV5-1
D gene: -

CDR3 protein: CASSRPATGTDTQYF
CDR3 DNA: TGTGCCAGCAGTCGCCCGGCAACGGGCACAGATACGCAGTATTTT
CDR3 length: 15
J gene: TRBJ2-3
clone size: many
V gene: TRBV6-2/TRBV6-3
D gene: -

CDR3 protein: CASLRGGEQFF
CDR3 DNA: TGTGCCAGCCTGAGGGGGGGTGAGCAGTTCTTC
CDR3 length: 11
J gene: TRBJ2-1
clone size: many
V gene: TRBV6-6
D gene: -

CDR3 protein: CASSSRSSYNEQFF
CDR3 DNA: TGCGCCAGCAGCTCCCGGAGCTCCTACAATGAGCAGTTCTTC
CDR3 length: 14
J gene: TRBJ2-1
clone size: -
V gene: TRBV5-1
D gene: -

CDR3 protein: CASGTATYEQYF
CDR3 DNA: TGTGCCAGCGGGACAGCTACCTACGAGCAGTACTTC
CDR3 length: 12
J gene: TRBJ2-7
clone size: few
V gene: TRBV12-3/TRBV12-4
D gene: TRBD1

CDR3 protein: CASLGEDYGYTF
CDR3 DNA: TGTGCCAGCCTGGGAGAGGACTATGGCTACACCTTC
CDR3 length: 12
J gene: TRBJ1-2
clone size: many
V gene: TRBV12-3/TRBV12-4
D gene: -

CDR3 protein: CASIRSRDRGTDTQYF
CDR3 DNA: TGTGCCAGCATCCGAAGTAGGGACAGAGGCACAGATACGCAGTATTTT
CDR3 length: 16
J gene: TRBJ2-3
clone size: -
V gene: TRBV5-5
D gene: TRBD1

CDR3 protein: CASSLGGLAGGRETQYF
CDR3 DNA: TGTGCCAGCAGCTTAGGGGGCCTAGCGGGGGGGCGGGAGACCCAGTACTTC
CDR3 length: 17
J gene: TRBJ2-5
clone size: once
V gene: TRBV7-2
D gene: TRBD2

CDR3 protein: CASSPRGGFEAFF
CDR3 DNA: TGTGCCAGCAGCCCCCGGGGCGGGTTTGAAGCTTTCTTT
CDR3 length: 13
J gene: TRBJ1-1
clone size: few
V gene: TRBV9
D gene: -

CDR3 protein: CASSVQTANYGYTF
CDR3 DNA: TGTGCCAGCAGTGTTCAAACAGCTAACTATGGCTACACCTTC
CDR3 length: 14
J gene: TRBJ1-2
clone size: few
V gene: TRBV6-1
D gene: -

CDR3 protein: CASSLPGANTGELFF
CDR3 DNA: TGCGCCAGCAGCTTGCCGGGGGCGAACACCGGGGAGCTGTTTTTT
CDR3 length: 15
J gene: TRBJ2-2
clone size: -
V gene: TRBV5-1
D gene: -

CDR3 protein: CASRPSVGYQPQHF
CDR3 DNA: TGCGCCAGCAGACCATCTGTGGGGTACCAGCCCCAGCATTTT
CDR3 length: 14
J gene: TRBJ1-5
clone size: few
V gene: TRBV4-3
D gene: -

CDR3 protein: CASSRNGQVEAFF
CDR3 DNA: TGTGCCAGCAGCCGAAATGGACAGGTTGAAGCTTTCTTT
CDR3 length: 13
J gene: TRBJ1-1
clone size: many
V gene: TRBV6-5
D gene: TRBD1

CDR3 protein: CASSLGEWHEQYF
CDR3 DNA: TGTGCCAGCAGCTTAGGGGAATGGCACGAGCAGTACTTC
CDR3 length: 13
J gene: TRBJ2-7
clone size: few
V gene: TRBV11-3
D gene: -

CDR3 protein: CASSEAGTGDYEQYF
CDR3 DNA: TGTGCCAGCAGTGAAGCCGGGACGGGAGACTACGAGCAGTACTTC
CDR3 length: 15
J gene: TRBJ2-7
clone size: -
V gene: TRBV6-1
D gene: -

CDR3 protein: CASSEFRVGQPQHF
CDR3 DNA: TGTGCCAGCAGTGAATTCAGGGTTGGACAGCCCCAGCATTTT
CDR3 length: 14
J gene: TRBJ1-5
clone size: -
V gene: TRBV25-1
D gene: -

CDR3 protein: CASSLGGHWRGDEQFF
CDR3 DNA: TGTGCCAGCAGTCTCGGGGGGCACTGGAGGGGTGATGAGCAGTTCTTC
CDR3 length: 16
J gene: TRBJ2-1
clone size: many
V gene: TRBV27
D gene: -

CDR3 protein: CATSDPSFASGTTDTQYF
CDR3 DNA: TGTGCCACCAGTGATCCCTCGTTTGCTAGCGGAACCACAGATACGCAGTATTTT
CDR3 length: 18
J gene: TRBJ2-3
clone size: many
V gene: TRBV24-1
D gene: TRBD2

CDR3 protein: CASSSGGNTIYF
CDR3 DNA: TGTGCCAGCAGCTCGGGTGGAAACACCATATATTTT
CDR3 length: 12
J gene: TRBJ1-3
clone size: many
V gene: TRBV6-1
D gene: -

CDR3 protein: CASSALYEQYF
CDR3 DNA: TGTGCCAGCAGTGCTCTCTACGAGCAGTACTTC
CDR3 length: 11
J gene: TRBJ2-7
clone size: many
V gene: TRBV6-5
D gene: -

CDR3 protein: CASSSLGTGNTEAFF
CDR3 DNA: TGCGCCAGCAGTAGCCTGGGGACAGGTAACACTGAAGCTTTCTTT
CDR3 length: 15
J gene: TRBJ1-1
clone size: many
V gene: TRBV5-1
D gene: TRBD1

CDR3 protein: CASSLRQGLSSYNEQFF
CDR3 DNA: TGTGCCAGCAGCCTCAGACAGGGGCTAAGCTCCTACAATGAGCAGTTCTTC
CDR3 length: 17
J gene: TRBJ2-1
clone size: many
V gene: TRBV3-1
D gene: TRBD1

CDR3 protein: CASSLYPVGNQPQHF
CDR3 DNA: TGTGCCAGCAGTTTATACCCTGTGGGCAATCAGCCCCAGCATTTT
CDR3 length: 15
J gene: TRBJ1-5
clone size: -
V gene: TRBV27
D gene: -

CDR3 protein: CSANGQGAEAFF
CDR3 DNA: TGCAGTGCAAACGGACAGGGGGCTGAAGCTTTCTTT
CDR3 length: 12
J gene: TRBJ1-1
clone size: -
V gene: TRBV20-1
D gene: TRBD1

CDR3 protein: CAIKGQGEAFF
CDR3 DNA: TGTGCCATCAAAGGACAGGGCGAAGCTTTCTTT
CDR3 length: 11
J gene: TRBJ1-1
clone size: many
V gene: TRBV10-3
D gene: TRBD1

CDR3 protein: CASSLDPASGGQETQYF
CDR3 DNA: TGTGCCAGCAGCTTAGATCCGGCTAGCGGGGGACAAGAGACCCAGTACTTC
CDR3 length: 17
J gene: TRBJ2-5
clone size: once
V gene: TRBV11-2
D gene: TRBD2

CDR3 protein: CSAEDRQLYGYTF
CDR3 DNA: TGCAGTGCTGAGGATCGCCAACTCTATGGCTACACCTTC
CDR3 length: 13
J gene: TRBJ1-2
clone size: -
V gene: TRBV20-1
D gene: -

CDR3 protein: CASSFPGTGVFF
CDR3 DNA: TGTGCCAGCAGTTTTCCCGGGACAGGGGTGTTTTTT
CDR3 length: 12
J gene: TRBJ1-4
clone size: few
V gene: TRBV12-3/TRBV12-4
D gene: TRBD1

CDR3 protein: CASSYWDYEQYF
CDR3 DNA: TGTGCCAGCAGTTACTGGGACTACGAGCAGTACTTC
CDR3 length: 12
J gene: TRBJ2-7
clone size: few
V gene: TRBV12-3/TRBV12-4
D gene: -

CDR3 protein: CASSVEAGGQGNTIYF
CDR3 DNA: TGTGCCAGCAGCGTAGAGGCAGGGGGGCAAGGAAACACCATATATTTT
CDR3 length: 16
J gene: TRBJ1-3
clone size: few
V gene: TRBV9
D gene: TRBD1

CDR3 protein: CASSEEATYEQYF
CDR3 DNA: TGTGCCAGCAGTGAGGAGGCTACCTACGAGCAGTACTTC
CDR3 length: 13
J gene: TRBJ2-7
clone size: many
V gene: TRBV25-1
D gene: -

CDR3 protein: CASSLLERGGYEQYF
CDR3 DNA: TGCGCCAGCAGCCTGTTGGAGCGGGGGGGCTACGAGCAGTACTTC
CDR3 length: 15
J gene: TRBJ2-7
clone size: -
V gene: TRBV5-1
D gene: TRBD2

CDR3 protein: CASNLRAGTQITQYF
CDR3 DNA: TGTGCCAGCAACCTAAGGGCGGGAACACAGATTACGCAGTATTTT
CDR3 length: 15
J gene: TRBJ2-3
clone size: few
V gene: TRBV12-3/TRBV12-4
D gene: -

CDR3 protein: CASSLGRLGELFF
CDR3 DNA: TGCGCCAGCAGCTTGGGGAGATTGGGGGAGCTGTTTTTT
CDR3 length: 13
J gene: TRBJ2-2
clone size: many
V gene: TRBV5-1
D gene: -